One and the same sample provided the 21 T cell receptor beta chains below, sequenced in a study of radiotherapy plus CTLA-4 blockade in lung cancer. Libraries were prepared by immunoSEQ multiplex PCR; TCRdb keeps only in-frame clonotypes and omits some of them. The sample carries more than 100,000 clones, about 90% recorded once. This sample comprised peripheral blood, obtained from a patient treated with radiotherapy plus ipilimumab. All receptors come from a human donor with non-small cell lung cancer that progressed on radiotherapy plus ipilimumab.

This clone showed up just once. The chain employs TRBV7-8 and TRBJ1-4; a weak D match, TRBD1 (5 bases). The CDR3 spans 16 residues. V was pared by 4 bases and J by 8 bases, with 20 bases between. Germline lookup yields CDR1 SGHVS and CDR2 FQNEAQ. The CDR3 reads CASSSNGAALGEKLFF. The CDR3 region has the DNA TGTGCCAGCAGCTCCAATGGGGCAGCCCTGGGGGAAAAACTGTTTTTT.

The J gene is TRBJ2-1, the V gene TRBV5-1, with D perhaps TRBD1 (6 bases). Germline-derived CDR1 and CDR2 are SGHRS and YFSETQ. V dropped 1 base and J dropped 5 bases, with 10 bases sitting between them. This CDR3 is 14 amino acids long. The CDR3 DNA follows: TGCGCCAGCAGCTTGCTCTGGACAGACAATGAGCAGTTCTTC. Translated: CASSLLWTDNEQFF.

The V call is TRBV7-3, the J call TRBJ2-2; 8 bases are shared with TRBD1. Per germline, CDR1 SGHTA and CDR2 FQGTGA. Germline trimming cut 3 bases from V and 6 bases from J; bases unmatched to any gene: 9. The CDR3 is made up of 16 amino acids. CDR3 in amino acids: CASSFMTGVGSGELFF. Written as DNA, the CDR3 is TGTGCCAGCAGCTTCATGACAGGGGTAGGCTCCGGGGAGCTGTTTTTT.

This chain links TRBV28 with TRBJ2-3, with TRBD2 identical over 14 bases. Germline lookup yields CDR1 MDHEN and CDR2 SYDVKM. The trim removed 8 bases at V and 6 bases at J, leaving 16 bases unmatched. The CDR3 is made up of 18 amino acids. The CDR3 coding sequence is TGTGCCAGCGGGACACTCGGGACTAGCGGGGGCCGAGGGGATACGCAGTATTTT. Translated, it gives CASGTLGTSGGRGDTQYF.

The rearrangement uses TRBV5-1 and TRBJ2-1; D may match TRBD1 or TRBD2 (6 bases each). The germline CDR1 and CDR2 sequences are SGHRS and YFSETQ. V lost 2 bases and J lost 10, with 10 bases in between. The CDR3 is 12 amino acids. This chain's CDR3 is CASSFTGREQFF. DNA of the CDR3: TGCGCCAGCAGCTTTACAGGGAGGGAGCAGTTCTTC.

The chain is built from TRBV7-2 and TRBJ2-3; D is unresolved. The CDR3 is made up of 16 amino acids. Looked up from germline, CDR1 is SGHTA and CDR2 is FQGNSA. The V gene lost 0 bases and the J gene lost 1 base, with 11 bases spanning the gap. CDR3 in amino acids: CASSLAAMAGTDTQYF. CDR3 sequence (DNA): TGTGCCAGCAGCTTAGCGGCTATGGCGGGCACAGATACGCAGTATTTT.

The chain has TRBV10-2 and TRBJ1-5; D remains ambiguous. Germline values: CDR1 WSHSY, CDR2 SAAADI. Trimming took off 8 bases at V and 5 bases at J, with 13 bases between the two ends. There are 13 residues in the CDR3. The CDR3 sequence is CASRAGVDQPQHF. CDR3 DNA: TGCGCCAGCCGGGCGGGTGTTGATCAGCCCCAGCATTTT.

V usage is TRBV2 and J usage is TRBJ1-5; D unclear. Trimming removed 1 base from V and 7 bases from J, with 8 bases in between. Germline V gene data show CDR1 as SNHLY and CDR2 as FYNNEI. The CDR3 extends over 13 amino acids. The CDR3 sequence is CASSEEVGQPQHF. CDR3 nucleotide sequence: TGTGCCAGCAGTGAAGAAGTTGGACAGCCCCAGCATTTT. The variable domain in full, completed from reference TRBV2 and TRBJ1-5, reads EPEVTQTPSHQVTQMGQEVILRCVPISNHLYFYWYRQILGQKVEFLVSFYNNEISEKSEIFDDQFSVERPDGSNFTLKIRSTKLEDSAMYFCASSEEVGQPQHFGDGTRLSIL.

This chain connects TRBV18 to TRBJ1-1; 7 nucleotides match TRBD1. The germline V gene encodes CDR1 KGHSH and CDR2 LQKENI. The CDR3 sequence is 13 residues long. The V segment lost 6 bases and the J segment 1 base; nucleotides outside the gene matches: 2. The CDR3 DNA reads TGTGCCAGCTCCAGGGGGGGGAACACTGAAGCTTTCTTT. As protein: CASSRGGNTEAFF.

CDR3 DNA: TGTGCCAGCAGCTCAGGGACCGGATCCACCCAGCATTTT. Its translation is CASSSGTGSTQHF. The chain links TRBV7-6 to TRBJ1-5, with TRBD1 as a possible D gene (5 bases). Germline V gene sequence: CDR1 SGHVS, CDR2 FNYEAQ. The CDR3 consists of 13 residues. V lost 4 bases, J lost 11 bases, and 15 bases lay in between.

The table lists this clone with a few counts. The V gene is TRBV10-3, the J gene TRBJ2-7; TRBD1 aligns across 8 bases. The CDR3 totals 14 residues. V lost 10 bases to trimming and J lost 4 bases; unmatched junction nucleotides: 12. Germline-derived CDR1 and CDR2 are ENHRY and SYGVKD. The CDR3 DNA is TGTGCCAGCAGGACAGGGTTTTCCGGTTACGAGCAGTACTTC. Translated, it gives CASRTGFSGYEQYF.

The V gene is TRBV15, the J gene TRBJ1-1; a possible D gene is TRBD1 (5 bases). The CDR3 consists of 13 residues. Per germline, CDR1 LNHNV and CDR2 YYDKDF (reference sequence). The V end was cut by 7 bases, the J end by 5 bases, with 14 bases between. CDR3 sequence (DNA): TGTGCCACCACTACCCCCAGGGAGACTGAAGCTTTCTTT. Translation gives CATTTPRETEAFF.

A word on this clone: The junction shows a germline mismatch at one end, possibly a read error. The J gene is TRBJ2-1, the V gene TRBV5-6, with unresolved D. The CDR3 totals 14 residues. Per germline, CDR1 SGHDT and CDR2 YYEEEE. The chain's CDR3 is CASSLGLVVSSGVF. CDR3 in DNA: TGTGCCAGCAGCTTGGGTTTAGTGGTATCCAGTGGGGTCTTC.

This clone was picked up one time. J is TRBJ2-1 and V is TRBV10-3, with 10 bases fitting TRBD1. The junction had 6 bases not matched to a gene; V was cut back by 9 bases and J by 7 bases. Germline lookup yields CDR1 ENHRY and CDR2 SYGVKD. This CDR3 has 13 amino acids. CDR3 in amino acids: CAIPGQGMNEQFF. DNA of the CDR3: TGTGCCATACCGGGACAGGGGATGAATGAGCAGTTCTTC.

This chain connects TRBV28 to TRBJ1-1; the D is unclear. Germline V gene sequence: CDR1 MDHEN, CDR2 SYDVKM. V lost 4 bases, J lost 0 bases, and 21 bases lay in between. The CDR3 is 18 residues long. CDR3: CASSSPGILHSMNTEAFF. The CDR3 DNA reads TGTGCCAGCAGTTCTCCGGGGATTCTACACAGCATGAACACTGAAGCTTTCTTT.

This chain links TRBV6-5 with TRBJ2-3, with D perhaps matching TRBD2 (5 bases). Germline V gives CDR1 MNHEY, CDR2 SVGAGI. V lost 0 bases to trimming and J lost 6 bases, with 10 bases between them. This CDR3 region has 14 residues. This CDR3 is CASSYSLGGDTQYF. The CDR3 region has the DNA TGTGCCAGCAGTTACTCGTTAGGAGGTGATACGCAGTATTTT.

The chain is built from TRBV2 and TRBJ2-1; TRBD2 aligns across 12 bases. The V gene's germline CDR1 is SNHLY and CDR2 FYNNEI. V was clipped by 6 bases and J by 5 bases; unmatched bases: 5. The CDR3 sequence is 15 residues long. This chain's CDR3 is CASSQLAGGHNEQFF. The DNA for the CDR3 is TGTGCCAGCAGCCAACTAGCGGGAGGCCACAATGAGCAGTTCTTC.

The rearrangement uses TRBV9 and TRBJ1-1, with D hard to call. The CDR3 sequence is 11 residues long. V dropped 3 bases and J dropped 5 bases, with 5 bases sitting between them. Germline V gene data show CDR1 as SGDLS and CDR2 as YYNGEE. The CDR3: CASSAVTEAFF. In nucleotides, the CDR3 is TGTGCCAGCAGCGCAGTGACTGAAGCTTTCTTT.

V gene TRBV19 combines with J gene TRBJ2-1; 7 positions agree with TRBD1. Losses at the gene ends were 1 base for V and 0 bases for J; bases not matched to a gene: 9. Germline-derived CDR1 and CDR2 are LNHDA and SQIVND (reference sequence). The CDR3 runs to 18 residues. DNA of the CDR3: TGTGCCAGTAGTATAGGTTCTATTTGGGACAGCTCCTACAATGAGCAGTTCTTC. Translation gives CASSIGSIWDSSYNEQFF.

The V and J genes are TRBV11-3 and TRBJ1-1; D uncertain. The V and J ends lost 2 bases and 0 bases respectively, with 10 bases between them. The CDR3 consists of 15 residues. CDR1 and CDR2 from the germline V gene are SGHNT and YENEEA. The CDR3 spells CASSLIPGVNTEAFF. The CDR3 nucleotides are TGTGCCAGCAGCTTAATTCCCGGAGTGAACACTGAAGCTTTCTTT.

This chain links TRBV7-8 with TRBJ2-7; TRBD2 aligns across 15 bases. V was pared by 4 bases and J by 1 base, with 11 bases of the junction left unmatched. CDR3 size: 19 residues. The V gene's germline CDR1 is SGHVS and CDR2 FQNEAQ. CDR3 amino acids: CASSSTGLAGGRRSYEQYF. The CDR3 region has the DNA TGTGCCAGCAGCTCGACAGGACTAGCGGGAGGGCGACGGTCCTACGAGCAGTACTTC.